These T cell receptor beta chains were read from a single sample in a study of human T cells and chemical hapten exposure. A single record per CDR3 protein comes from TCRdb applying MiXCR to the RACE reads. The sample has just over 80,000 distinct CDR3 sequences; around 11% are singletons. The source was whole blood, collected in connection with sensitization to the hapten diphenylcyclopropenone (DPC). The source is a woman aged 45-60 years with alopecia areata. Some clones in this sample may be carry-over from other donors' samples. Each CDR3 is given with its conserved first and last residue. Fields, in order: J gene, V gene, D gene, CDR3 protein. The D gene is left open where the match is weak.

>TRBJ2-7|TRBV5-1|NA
CASSMPGPTEHEQYF
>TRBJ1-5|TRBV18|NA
CASSPPEQVSNQPQHF
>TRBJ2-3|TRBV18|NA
CASSPGTPRDTQYF
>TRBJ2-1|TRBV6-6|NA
CASAGSSYNEQFF
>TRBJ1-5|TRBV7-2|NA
CASSHREDYQPQHF
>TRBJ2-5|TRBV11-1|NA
CASSFRDKQETQYF
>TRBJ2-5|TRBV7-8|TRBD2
CASSLGGGQETQYF
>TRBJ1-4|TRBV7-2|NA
CASSASGTNEKLFF
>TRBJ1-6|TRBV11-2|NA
CASSFPRVRFSPLHF
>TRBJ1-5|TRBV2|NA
CASKGVTGVTPQHF
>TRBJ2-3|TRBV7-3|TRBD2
CASSSGTSGATDTQYF
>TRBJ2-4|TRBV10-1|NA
CASSESGTVIQYF
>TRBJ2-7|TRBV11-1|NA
CASSLRTNYEQYF
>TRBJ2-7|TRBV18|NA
CASSPQAGNLYEQYF
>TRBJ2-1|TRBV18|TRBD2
CASSPLRTSVFNEQFF
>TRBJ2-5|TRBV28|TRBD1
CASSKRTGIQETQYF
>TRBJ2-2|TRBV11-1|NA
CASSPSLTGELFF
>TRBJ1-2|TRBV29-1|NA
CSVEKSRANYGYTF
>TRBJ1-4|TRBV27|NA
CASSLRGTNEKLFF
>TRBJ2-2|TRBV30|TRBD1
CACSGTGYTGELFF
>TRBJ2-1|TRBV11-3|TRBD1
CAGSPGTGLRYEQFF
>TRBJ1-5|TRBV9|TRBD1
CASSSGTGPPPQHF
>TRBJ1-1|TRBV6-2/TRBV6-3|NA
CASSYARTEAFF
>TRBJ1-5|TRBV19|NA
CASSTRQANNQPQHF
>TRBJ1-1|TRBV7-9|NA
CASSSGTLYTEAFF
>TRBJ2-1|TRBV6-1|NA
CASSESENSYNEQFF
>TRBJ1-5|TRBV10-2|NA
CASSEKAVWEPQHF
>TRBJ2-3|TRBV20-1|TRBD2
CSASDRGRRSTDTQYF
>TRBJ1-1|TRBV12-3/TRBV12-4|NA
CASSGVTEAFF
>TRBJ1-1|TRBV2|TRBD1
CASSFTGADTEAFF
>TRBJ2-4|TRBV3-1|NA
CASSHRAAKNIQYF
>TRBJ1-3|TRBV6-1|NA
CASRSGLPNTIYF
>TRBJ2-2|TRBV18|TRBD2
CASSHIAGGPAGELFF